This TCR beta chain was sequenced for a study of cytomegalovirus exposure and HLA in healthy donors (dated 2017 in TCRdb). General notes on the study: According to a later analysis, the roughly 130 validation repertoires were produced on the same platform as the roughly 600 repertoires of the first cohort. The aim of the study was to test whether cataloging public T cell receptors could identify signatures of past pathogen exposure. Along with the approximately 650-subject first cohort, a separate validation cohort of over a hundred different subjects was used. High-throughput TCR immunosequencing, statistical association of individual TCRs with disease status, and machine learning were combined to predict cytomegalovirus infection status.

Separate from the approximately 700-subject first cohort, the validation cohort of 95 to 150 subjects was the group to which the donors belonged. The germline V gene (reference sequence) yields MNHEY for CDR1 and SMNVEV for CDR2. Trimming takes 0 bases off V and 7 bases off J; junction bases not matched to a gene: 13. From cysteine to phenylalanine, the CDR3 is 18 amino acids long. The read is trimmed to its CDR3 DNA, 54 bases read in frame from base 1. Library creation used the immunoSEQ multiplex PCR assay. In the authors' own workflow: A statistical classification framework was built for diagnosing cytomegalovirus status from the catalog of TCR beta chain sequences. The immuneACCESS repertoire file appears here via TCRdb, limited to in-frame rearrangements. These files lack a portion of the clones; in checked studies, under half of the deficit traces to unresolved V genes, and the cause of the others is not known. The V and J calls and clone size are taken from that table; D and trimming were inferred from the DNA. The sample data list 250,000 or so clones, and approximately 90% of these were observed just once. The ten largest make up less than 3% of the sample.

The paper as a whole reports these results and caveats: Most TCR sequences were seen in very few donors, while some public TCRs were found in many individuals. Cytomegalovirus status was reported to be diagnosed by the classifier with high specificity and sensitivity in both the original and validation cohorts. All 120 repertoires were used to score co-occurrence in the validation cohort in a later analysis, because that analysis had no HLA typing for the cohort. The authors suggested that the approach could potentially be extended to other disease states and immunological phenotypes. A few of the identified cytomegalovirus-associated TCR beta chains were confirmed in vitro to be specific for cytomegalovirus antigens. The study gave a list of some 150 TCR beta chains associated with cytomegalovirus. In a later analysis, TCRs clustered in the first cohort were found to also tend to co-occur in the roughly 110 validation repertoires, with approximately 93% of cluster scores above 0.

Note on this clone: The specificity of this receptor is unknown. Base qualities are not provided; no much larger clone lies one nucleotide away.

The receptor was derived from a man between 18 and 35 years old in good health and CMV-seronegative. The chain was built from TRBV27 and TRBJ2-2, with 8 junctional bases fitting TRBD2. Sequencing input: PBMCs. CDR3 reads: CASSLSLGLAMGVGELFF. The sequence in DNA is TGTGCCAGCAGTTTATCCCTAGGACTAGCAATGGGTGTCGGGGAGCTGTTTTTT.